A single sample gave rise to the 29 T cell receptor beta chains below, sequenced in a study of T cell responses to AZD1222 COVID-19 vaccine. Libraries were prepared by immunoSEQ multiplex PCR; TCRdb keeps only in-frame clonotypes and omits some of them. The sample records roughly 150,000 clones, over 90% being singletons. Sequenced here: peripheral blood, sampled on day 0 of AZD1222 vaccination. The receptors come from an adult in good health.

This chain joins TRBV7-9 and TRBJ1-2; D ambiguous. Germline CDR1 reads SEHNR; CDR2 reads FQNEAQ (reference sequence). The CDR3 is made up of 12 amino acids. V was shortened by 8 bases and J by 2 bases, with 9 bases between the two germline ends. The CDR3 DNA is TGTGCCAGCGGAGGTATAAACTATGGCTACACCTTC. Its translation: CASGGINYGYTF. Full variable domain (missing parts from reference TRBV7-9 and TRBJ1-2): DTGVSQNPRHKITKRGQNVTFRCDPISEHNRLYWYRQTLGQGPEFLTYFQNEAQLEKSRLLSDRFSAERPKGSFSTLEIQRTEQGDSAMYLCASGGINYGYTFGSGTRLTVV.

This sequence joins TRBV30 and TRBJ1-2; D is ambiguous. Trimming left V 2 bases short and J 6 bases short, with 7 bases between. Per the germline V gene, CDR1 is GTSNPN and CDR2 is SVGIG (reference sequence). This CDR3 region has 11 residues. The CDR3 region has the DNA TGTGCCTGGAGTAGGAGGAATGGCTACACCTTC. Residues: CAWSRRNGYTF.

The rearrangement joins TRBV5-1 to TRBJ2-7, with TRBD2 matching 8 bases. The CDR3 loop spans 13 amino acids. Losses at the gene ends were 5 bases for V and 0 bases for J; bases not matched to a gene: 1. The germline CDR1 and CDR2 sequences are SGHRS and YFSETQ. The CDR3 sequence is CASRRGDSYEQYF. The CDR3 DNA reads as TGCGCCAGCAGGCGGGGGGACTCCTACGAGCAGTACTTC.

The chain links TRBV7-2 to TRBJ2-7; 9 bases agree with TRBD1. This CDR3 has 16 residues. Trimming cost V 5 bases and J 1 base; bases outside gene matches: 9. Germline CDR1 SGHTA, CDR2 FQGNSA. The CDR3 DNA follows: TGTGCCAGCAGCGTAAGACAGGGGGAGCTTTCCTACGAGCAGTACTTC. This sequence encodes CASSVRQGELSYEQYF.

The CDR3 region is CAWSGDEVEKLFF. The CDR3, as DNA: TGTGCCTGGAGCGGGGATGAGGTAGAAAAACTGTTTTTT. The chain is built from TRBV30 and TRBJ1-4; D ambiguous. The CDR3 is 13 residues long. V was pared by 3 bases and J by 8 bases, with 13 bases between. CDR1 is GTSNPN, CDR2 SVGIG, per germline (reference sequence).

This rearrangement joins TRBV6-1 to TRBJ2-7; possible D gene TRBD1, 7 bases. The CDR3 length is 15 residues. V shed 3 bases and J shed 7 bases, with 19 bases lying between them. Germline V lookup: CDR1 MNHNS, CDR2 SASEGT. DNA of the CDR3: TGTGCCAGCAGTGACCAGGTCACAGGGGACTGGGAGCAGTACTTC. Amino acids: CASSDQVTGDWEQYF.

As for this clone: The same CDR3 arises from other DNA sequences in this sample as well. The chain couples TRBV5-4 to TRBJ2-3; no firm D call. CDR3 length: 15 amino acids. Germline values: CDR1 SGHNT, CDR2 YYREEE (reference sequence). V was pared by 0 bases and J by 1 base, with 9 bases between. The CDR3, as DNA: TGTGCCAGCAGCTTGGTATCAGGCGGCACAGATACGCAGTATTTT. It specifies CASSLVSGGTDTQYF.

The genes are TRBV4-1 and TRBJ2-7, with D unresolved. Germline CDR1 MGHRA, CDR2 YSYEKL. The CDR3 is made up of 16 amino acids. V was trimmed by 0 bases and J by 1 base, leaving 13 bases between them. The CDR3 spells CASSQDTVLASYEQYF. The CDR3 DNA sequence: TGCGCCAGCAGCCAAGATACAGTCCTTGCATCCTACGAGCAGTACTTC.

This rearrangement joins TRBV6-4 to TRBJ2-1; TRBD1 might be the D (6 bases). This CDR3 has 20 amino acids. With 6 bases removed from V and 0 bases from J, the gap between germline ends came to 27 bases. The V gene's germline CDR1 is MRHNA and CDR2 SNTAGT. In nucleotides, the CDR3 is TGTGCCAGCAGGATAGGGCAGGGGACCTCCGATTGGGGCTCCTACAATGAGCAGTTCTTC. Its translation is CASRIGQGTSDWGSYNEQFF.

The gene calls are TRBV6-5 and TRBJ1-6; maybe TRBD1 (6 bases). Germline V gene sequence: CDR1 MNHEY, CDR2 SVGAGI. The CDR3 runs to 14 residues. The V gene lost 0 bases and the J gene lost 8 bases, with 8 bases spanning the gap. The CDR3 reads CASSYSRTDSPLHF. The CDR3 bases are TGTGCCAGCAGTTACTCCCGGACAGATTCACCCCTCCACTTT.

CDR3 residues: CASSQEEGNTEAFF. CDR3 in DNA: TGTGCCAGCAGCCAAGAGGAAGGGAACACTGAAGCTTTCTTT. This chain uses TRBV3-1 (or the pseudogene TRBV3-2) with TRBJ1-1; D not certain. CDR1 is LGHDT and CDR2 is YNNKEL in the germline V gene (reference sequence). V lost 0 bases, J lost 1 base, and 6 bases lay in between. CDR3 size: 14 residues.

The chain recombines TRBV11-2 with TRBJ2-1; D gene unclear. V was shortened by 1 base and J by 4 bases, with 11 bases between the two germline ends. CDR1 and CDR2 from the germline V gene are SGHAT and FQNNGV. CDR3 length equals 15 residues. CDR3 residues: CASSLGVLEYNEQFF. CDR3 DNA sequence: TGTGCCAGCAGCTTAGGGGTCTTGGAATACAATGAGCAGTTCTTC.

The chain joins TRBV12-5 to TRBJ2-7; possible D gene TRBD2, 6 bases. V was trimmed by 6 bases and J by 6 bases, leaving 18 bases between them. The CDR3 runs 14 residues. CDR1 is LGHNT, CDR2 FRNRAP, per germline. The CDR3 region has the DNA TGTGCTAGTGGACCGAGACTAGGGGACGCCGAGCAGTACTTC. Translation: CASGPRLGDAEQYF.

CDR3 in amino acids: CASSSLDREGETQYF. For the CDR3, the DNA is TGTGCCAGCAGTTCCCTGGACAGGGAAGGGGAGACCCAGTACTTC. The gene calls are TRBV28 and TRBJ2-5, with TRBD1 matching over 8 bases. The CDR3 runs to 15 residues. In germline, CDR1 is MDHEN, CDR2 SYDVKM. The V and J ends lost 4 bases and 5 bases, in that order; junction bases with no gene match: 9.

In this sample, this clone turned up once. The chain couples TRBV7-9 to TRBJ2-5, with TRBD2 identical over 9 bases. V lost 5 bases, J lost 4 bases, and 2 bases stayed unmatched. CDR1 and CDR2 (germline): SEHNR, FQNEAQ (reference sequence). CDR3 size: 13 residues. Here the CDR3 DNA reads TGTGCCAGCAGCGGCGGGGGGGCAGAGACCCAGTACTTC. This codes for CASSGGGAETQYF.

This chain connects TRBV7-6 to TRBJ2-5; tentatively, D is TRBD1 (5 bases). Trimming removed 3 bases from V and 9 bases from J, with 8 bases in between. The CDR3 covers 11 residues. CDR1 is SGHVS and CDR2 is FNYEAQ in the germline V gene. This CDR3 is CASSFLTAQYF. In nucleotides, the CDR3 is TGTGCCAGCAGCTTTTTGACAGCCCAGTACTTC.

This CDR3 is CASSVGTSGSNPPYEQYF. The CDR3 DNA is TGTGCCAGCAGCGTCGGGACTAGCGGGAGTAATCCCCCCTACGAGCAGTACTTC. The chain links TRBV7-2 to TRBJ2-7; 14 bases match TRBD2. The J segment lost 2 bases and the V segment lost 5 bases, leaving 11 bases of the junction unmatched. The CDR3 sequence is 18 residues long. The germline CDR1 and CDR2 sequences are SGHTA and FQGNSA.

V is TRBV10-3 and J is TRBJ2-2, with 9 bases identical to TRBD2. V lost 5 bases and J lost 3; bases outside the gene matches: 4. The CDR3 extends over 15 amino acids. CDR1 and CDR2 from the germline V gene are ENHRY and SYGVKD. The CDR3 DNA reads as TGTGCCATCAGTTCTAGCGGGGTCCACACCGGGGAGCTGTTTTTT. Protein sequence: CAISSSGVHTGELFF.

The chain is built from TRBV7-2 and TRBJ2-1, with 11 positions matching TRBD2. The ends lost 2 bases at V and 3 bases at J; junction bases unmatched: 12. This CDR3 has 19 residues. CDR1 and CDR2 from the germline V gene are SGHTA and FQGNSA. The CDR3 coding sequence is TGTGCCAGCAGCTTAAGGCCTAGCGGGAGGCTACTCCTCTACAATGAGCAGTTCTTC. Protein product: CASSLRPSGRLLLYNEQFF.

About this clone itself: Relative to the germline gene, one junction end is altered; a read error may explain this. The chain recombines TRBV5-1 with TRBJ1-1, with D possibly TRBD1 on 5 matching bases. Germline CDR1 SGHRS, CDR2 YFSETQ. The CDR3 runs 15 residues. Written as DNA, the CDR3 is TGCGCCAGCAGCCCTCGGGGAGGGGTGAATACTGAAGCTTTCTTT. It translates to CASSPRGGVNTEAFF.

The CDR3 here is CASRRWNTEAFF. The CDR3 DNA follows: TGCGCCAGCCGCAGATGGAACACTGAAGCTTTCTTT. V gene TRBV10-2 combines with J gene TRBJ1-1; D remains ambiguous. Germline-derived CDR1 and CDR2 are WSHSY and SAAADI. The CDR3 is 12 residues long. V dropped 8 bases and J dropped 1 base, with 8 bases sitting between them.

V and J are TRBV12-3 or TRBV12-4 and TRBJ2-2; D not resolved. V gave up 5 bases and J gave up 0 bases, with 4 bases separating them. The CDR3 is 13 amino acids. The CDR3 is CASSPSNTGELFF. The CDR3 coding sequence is TGTGCCAGCAGTCCTTCGAACACCGGGGAGCTGTTTTTT.

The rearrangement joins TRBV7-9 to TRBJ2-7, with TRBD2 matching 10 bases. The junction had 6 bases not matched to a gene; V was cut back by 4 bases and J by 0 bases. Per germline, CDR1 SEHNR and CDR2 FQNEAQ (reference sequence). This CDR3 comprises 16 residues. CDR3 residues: CASSSGLAPTSYEQYF. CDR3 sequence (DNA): TGTGCCAGCAGCTCGGGACTAGCGCCTACCTCCTACGAGCAGTACTTC.

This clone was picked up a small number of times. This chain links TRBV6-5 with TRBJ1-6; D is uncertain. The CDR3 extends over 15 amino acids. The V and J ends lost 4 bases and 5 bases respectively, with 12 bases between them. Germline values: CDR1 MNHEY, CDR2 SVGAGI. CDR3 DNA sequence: TGTGCCAGCAGTTTGGGTTGGGCAGATAATTCACCCCTCCACTTT. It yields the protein CASSLGWADNSPLHF.

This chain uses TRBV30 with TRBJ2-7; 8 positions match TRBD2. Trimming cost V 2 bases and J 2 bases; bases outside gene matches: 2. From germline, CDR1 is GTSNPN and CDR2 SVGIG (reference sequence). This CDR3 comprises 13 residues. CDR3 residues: CAWSTAGAYEQYF. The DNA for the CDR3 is TGTGCCTGGAGTACAGCGGGAGCCTACGAGCAGTACTTC. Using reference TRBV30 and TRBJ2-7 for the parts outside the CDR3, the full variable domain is SQTIHQWPATLVQPVGSPLSLECTVEGTSNPNLYWYRQAAGRGLQLLFYSVGIGQISSEVPQNLSASRPQDRQFILSSKKLLLSDSGFYLCAWSTAGAYEQYFGPGTRLTVT.

Written as DNA, the CDR3 is TGTGCCAGCAGCTCGAAAACCGGGACAGGGAGATTAGACGAGCAGTTCTTC. Translation: CASSSKTGTGRLDEQFF. The rearrangement joins TRBV13 to TRBJ2-1, with 9 positions matching TRBD1. The CDR3 is 17 amino acids. V was pared by 4 bases and J by 10 bases, with 17 bases of the junction left unmatched. Looked up from germline, CDR1 is PRHDT and CDR2 is FYEKMQ (reference sequence).

CDR3 protein: CASSFSGVSGYGYTF. The CDR3 region has the DNA TGTGCCAGCAGTTTCTCGGGGGTGTCGGGCTATGGCTACACCTTC. The chain links TRBV28 to TRBJ1-2; tentatively, D is TRBD1 (5 bases). CDR1 is MDHEN and CDR2 is SYDVKM in the germline V gene. V gave up 3 bases and J gave up 4 bases, with 15 bases separating them. This CDR3 contains 15 residues.

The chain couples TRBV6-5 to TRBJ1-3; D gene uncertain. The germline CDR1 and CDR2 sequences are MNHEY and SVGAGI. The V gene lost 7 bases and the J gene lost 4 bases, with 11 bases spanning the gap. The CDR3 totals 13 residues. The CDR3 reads CASIPYIGNTIYF. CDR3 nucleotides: TGTGCCAGCATCCCATATATAGGAAACACCATATATTTT.

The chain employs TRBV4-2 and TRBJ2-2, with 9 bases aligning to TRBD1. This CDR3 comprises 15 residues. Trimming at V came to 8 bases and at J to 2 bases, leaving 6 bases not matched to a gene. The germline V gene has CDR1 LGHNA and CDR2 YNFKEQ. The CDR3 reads CASGRDRANTGELFF. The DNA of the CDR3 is TGTGCCAGCGGCCGGGACAGGGCAAACACCGGGGAGCTGTTTTTT.